This record covers a single T cell receptor beta chain. What it binds is unknown. The sample comes from a study of Graves' ophthalmopathy and Graves' hyperthyroidism. Deletions cut 6 bases from V and 8 bases from J, with 4 bases between. The CDR3 runs 10 residues. CDR1 SNHLY and CDR2 FYNNEI come from the germline V gene. Excluded were patients with other autoimmune diseases, uncontrolled infections, pregnancy or lactation. Diagnoses were established from clinical symptoms, serum thyroxine, TRAb, thyroid ultrasound and orbital computed tomography. Whole-study results and caveats: The blood repertoire also included most expanded thyroid clonotypes above 0.001 frequency. With a specificity of under 85% and a sensitivity of about 71%, the model predicted ophthalmopathy progression.

Amplification targeted the TCR beta CDR3 regions, with RNA transcripts as the source material. The library came from an HTBI-primed first-round RT-PCR and a second-round multiplex PCR. TCRdb processed the multiplex PCR reads anew with MiXCR; each CDR3 protein has one entry. The sample consists of 240,000 or so distinct CDR3 sequences, around 42% of them appearing once. The specimen was peripheral blood. The TCR was taken from an adult man with Graves' ophthalmopathy. The chain uses TRBV2 and TRBJ1-4; the D is unclear. The DNA of the CDR3 is TGTGCCAGCAGCGTGGAAAAACTGTTTTTT. Its protein is CASSVEKLFF.